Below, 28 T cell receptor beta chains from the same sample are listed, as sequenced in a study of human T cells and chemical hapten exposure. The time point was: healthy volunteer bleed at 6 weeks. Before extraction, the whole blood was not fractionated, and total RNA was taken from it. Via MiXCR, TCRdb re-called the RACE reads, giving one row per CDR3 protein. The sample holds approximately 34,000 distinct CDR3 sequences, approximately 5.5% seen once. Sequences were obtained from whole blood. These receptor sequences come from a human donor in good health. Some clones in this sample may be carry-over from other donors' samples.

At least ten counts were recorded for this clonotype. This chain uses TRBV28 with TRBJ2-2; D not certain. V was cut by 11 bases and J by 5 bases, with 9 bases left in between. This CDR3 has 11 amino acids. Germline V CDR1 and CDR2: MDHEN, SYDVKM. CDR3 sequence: CAPGPTGELFF. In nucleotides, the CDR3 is TGTGCCCCGGGTCCTACCGGGGAGCTGTTTTTT. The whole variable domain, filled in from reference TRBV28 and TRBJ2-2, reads DVKVTQSSRYLVKRTGEKVFLECVQDMDHENMFWYRQDPGLGLRLIYFSYDVKMKEKGDIPEGYSVSREKKERFSLILESASTNQTSMYLCAPGPTGELFFGEGSRLTVL.

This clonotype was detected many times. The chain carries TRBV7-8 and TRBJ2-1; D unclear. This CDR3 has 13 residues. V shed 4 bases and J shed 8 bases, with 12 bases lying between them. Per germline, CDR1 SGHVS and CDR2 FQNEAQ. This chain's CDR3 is CASSSGPVYEQFF. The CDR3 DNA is TGTGCCAGCAGCTCTGGCCCGGTCTATGAGCAGTTCTTC. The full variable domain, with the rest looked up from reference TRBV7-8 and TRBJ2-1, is GAGVSQSPRYKVAKRGQDVALRCDPISGHVSLFWYQQALGQGPEFLTYFQNEAQLDKSGLPSDRFFAERPEGSVSTLKIQRTQQEDSAVYLCASSSGPVYEQFFGPGTRLTVL.

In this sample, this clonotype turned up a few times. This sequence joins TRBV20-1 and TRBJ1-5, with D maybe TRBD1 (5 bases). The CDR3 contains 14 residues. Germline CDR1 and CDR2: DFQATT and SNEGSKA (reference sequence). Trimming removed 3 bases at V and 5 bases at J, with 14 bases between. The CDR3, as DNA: TGCAGTGCTAGGACCGGGACTCCATATCAGCCCCAGCATTTT. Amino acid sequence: CSARTGTPYQPQHF.

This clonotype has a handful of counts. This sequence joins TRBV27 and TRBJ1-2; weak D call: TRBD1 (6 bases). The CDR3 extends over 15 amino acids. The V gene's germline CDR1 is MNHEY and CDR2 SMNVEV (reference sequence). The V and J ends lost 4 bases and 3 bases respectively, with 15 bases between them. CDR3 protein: CASSSRGKWDYGYTF. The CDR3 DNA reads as TGTGCCAGCAGTTCCAGGGGTAAATGGGACTATGGCTACACCTTC.

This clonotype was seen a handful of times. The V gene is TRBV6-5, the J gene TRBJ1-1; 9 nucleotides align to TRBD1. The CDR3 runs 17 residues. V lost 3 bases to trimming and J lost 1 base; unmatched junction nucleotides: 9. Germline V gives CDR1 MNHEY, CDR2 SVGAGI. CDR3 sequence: CASSYRGTGRPNTEAFF. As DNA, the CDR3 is TGTGCCAGCAGTTATCGAGGGACAGGGAGGCCGAACACTGAAGCTTTCTTT.

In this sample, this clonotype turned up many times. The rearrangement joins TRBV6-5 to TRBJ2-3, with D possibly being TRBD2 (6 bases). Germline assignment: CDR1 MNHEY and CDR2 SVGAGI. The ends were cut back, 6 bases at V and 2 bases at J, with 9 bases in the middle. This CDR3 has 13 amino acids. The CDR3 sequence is CASSRDFTDTQYF. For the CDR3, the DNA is TGTGCCAGCAGCCGGGACTTCACAGATACGCAGTATTTT.

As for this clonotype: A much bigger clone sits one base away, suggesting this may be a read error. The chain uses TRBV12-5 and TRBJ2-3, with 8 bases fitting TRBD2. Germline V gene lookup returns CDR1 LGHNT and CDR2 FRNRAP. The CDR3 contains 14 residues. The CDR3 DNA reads TGTGCTAGTGGGCGGGGGGCCGCAACAGATATGCAGTATTTT. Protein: CASGRGAATDMQYF.

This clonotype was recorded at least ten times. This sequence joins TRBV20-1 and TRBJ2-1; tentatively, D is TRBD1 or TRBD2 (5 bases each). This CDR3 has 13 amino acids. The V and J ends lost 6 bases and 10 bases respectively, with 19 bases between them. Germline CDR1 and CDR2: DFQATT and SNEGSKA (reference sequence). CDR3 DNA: TGCAGTGCGCAAGTGGTGGCCGGGACCGAGCAGTTCTTC. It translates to CSAQVVAGTEQFF.

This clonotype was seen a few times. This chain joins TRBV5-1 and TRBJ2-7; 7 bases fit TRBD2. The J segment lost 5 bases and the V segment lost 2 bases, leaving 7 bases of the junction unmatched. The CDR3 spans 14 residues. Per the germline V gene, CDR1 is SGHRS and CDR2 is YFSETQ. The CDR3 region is CASSLRTSFNEQYF. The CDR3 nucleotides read TGCGCCAGCAGCTTAAGGACTAGTTTTAACGAGCAGTACTTC.

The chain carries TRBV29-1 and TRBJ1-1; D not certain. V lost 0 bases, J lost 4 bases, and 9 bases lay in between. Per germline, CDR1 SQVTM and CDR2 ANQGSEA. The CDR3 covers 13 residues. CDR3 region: CSVEEGWGTEAFF. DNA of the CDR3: TGCAGCGTTGAAGAGGGTTGGGGCACTGAAGCTTTCTTT.

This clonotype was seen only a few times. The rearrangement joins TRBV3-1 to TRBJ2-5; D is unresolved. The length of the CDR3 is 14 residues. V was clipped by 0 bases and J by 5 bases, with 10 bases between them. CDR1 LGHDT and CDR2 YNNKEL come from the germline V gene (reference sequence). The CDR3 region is CASSQDGSRETQYF. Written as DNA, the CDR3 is TGTGCCAGCAGCCAAGACGGCAGCAGGGAGACCCAGTACTTC.

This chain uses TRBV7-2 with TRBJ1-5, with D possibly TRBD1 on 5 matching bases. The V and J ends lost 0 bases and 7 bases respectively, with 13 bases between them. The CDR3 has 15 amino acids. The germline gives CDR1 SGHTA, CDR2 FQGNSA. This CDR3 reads CASSLAPGGVQPQHF. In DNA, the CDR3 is TGTGCCAGCAGCTTAGCGCCTGGGGGGGTGCAGCCCCAGCATTTT. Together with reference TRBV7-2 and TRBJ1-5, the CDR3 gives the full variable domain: GAGVSQSPSNKVTEKGKDVELRCDPISGHTALYWYRQSLGQGLEFLIYFQGNSAPDKSGLPSDRFSAERTGGSVSTLTIQRTQQEDSAVYLCASSLAPGGVQPQHFGDGTRLSIL.

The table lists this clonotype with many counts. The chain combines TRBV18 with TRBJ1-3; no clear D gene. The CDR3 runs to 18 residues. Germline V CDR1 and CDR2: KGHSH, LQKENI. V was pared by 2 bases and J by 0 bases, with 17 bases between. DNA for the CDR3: TGTGCCAGCTCACCAGACGGAAAAAGGGCCGCCTCTGGAAACACCATATATTTT. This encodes CASSPDGKRAASGNTIYF.

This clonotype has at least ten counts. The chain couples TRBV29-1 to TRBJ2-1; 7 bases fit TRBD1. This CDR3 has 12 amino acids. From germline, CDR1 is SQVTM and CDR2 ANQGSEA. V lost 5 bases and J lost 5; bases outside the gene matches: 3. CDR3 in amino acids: CSVSDRDNEQFF. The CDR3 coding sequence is TGCAGCGTTTCCGACAGGGACAATGAGCAGTTCTTC.

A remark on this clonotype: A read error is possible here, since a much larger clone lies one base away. The chain's CDR3 is CSAISPAGESTDTQYF. The CDR3 region has the DNA TGCAGTGCTATCTCCCCGGCGGGAGAGTCCACAGATACGCAGTATTTT. The chain carries TRBV20-1 and TRBJ2-3; 7 bases line up with TRBD2. The length of the CDR3 is 16 residues. The J segment lost 2 bases and the V segment lost 4 bases, leaving 12 bases of the junction unmatched. Germline CDR1 is DFQATT and CDR2 is SNEGSKA (reference sequence).

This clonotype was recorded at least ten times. This CDR3 is CSASPGQAGQPQHF. For the CDR3, the DNA is TGCAGTGCCTCACCGGGACAGGCAGGTCAGCCCCAGCATTTT. The chain combines TRBV20-1 with TRBJ1-5; 8 bases match TRBD1. The CDR3 is 14 amino acids. V dropped 6 bases and J dropped 6; count of bases not matched to a gene: 10. Per germline, CDR1 DFQATT and CDR2 SNEGSKA (reference sequence).

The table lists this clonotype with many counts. CDR3 in amino acids: CASSYSQGTEAFF. In nucleotides, the CDR3 is TGTGCCAGCAGTTACTCGCAGGGTACTGAAGCTTTCTTT. The rearrangement uses TRBV6-5 and TRBJ1-1; D might be TRBD1 (5 bases). Germline V CDR1 and CDR2: MNHEY, SVGAGI. This CDR3 is built from 13 residues. Trimming shortened V by 0 bases and J by 5 bases, and 7 bases separated the two germline ends.

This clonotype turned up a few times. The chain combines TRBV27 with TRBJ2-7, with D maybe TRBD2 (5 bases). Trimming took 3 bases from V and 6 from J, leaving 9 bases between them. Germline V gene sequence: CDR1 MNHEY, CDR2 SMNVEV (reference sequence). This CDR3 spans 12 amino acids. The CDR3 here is CASSLGRSEQYF. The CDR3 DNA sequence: TGTGCCAGCAGTTTGGGGAGATCCGAGCAGTACTTC.

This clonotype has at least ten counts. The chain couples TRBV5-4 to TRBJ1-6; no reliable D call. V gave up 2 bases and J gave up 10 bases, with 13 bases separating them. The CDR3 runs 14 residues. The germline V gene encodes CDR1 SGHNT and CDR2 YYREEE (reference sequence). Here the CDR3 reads CASSLGWTDSPLHF. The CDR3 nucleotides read TGTGCCAGCAGCTTAGGATGGACGGACTCACCCCTCCACTTT.

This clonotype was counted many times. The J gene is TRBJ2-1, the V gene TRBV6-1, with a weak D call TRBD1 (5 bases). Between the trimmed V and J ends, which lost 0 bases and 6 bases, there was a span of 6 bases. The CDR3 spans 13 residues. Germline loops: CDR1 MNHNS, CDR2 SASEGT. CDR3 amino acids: CASSEAQGNEQFF. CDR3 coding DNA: TGTGCCAGCAGTGAAGCGCAGGGCAATGAGCAGTTCTTC.

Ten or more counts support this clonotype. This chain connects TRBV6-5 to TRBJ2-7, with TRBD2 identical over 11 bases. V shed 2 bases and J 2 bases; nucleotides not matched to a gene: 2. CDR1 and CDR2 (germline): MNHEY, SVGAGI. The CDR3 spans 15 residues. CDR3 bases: TGTGCCAGCAGTTACGAGACTAGCGGGGCCTACGAGCAGTACTTC. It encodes CASSYETSGAYEQYF.

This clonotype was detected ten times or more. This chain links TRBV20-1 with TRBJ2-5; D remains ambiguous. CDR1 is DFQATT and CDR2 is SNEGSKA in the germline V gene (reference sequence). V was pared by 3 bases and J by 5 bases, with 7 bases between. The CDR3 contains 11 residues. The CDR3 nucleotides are TGCAGTGCTAGCGTGGGGGAGACCCAGTACTTC. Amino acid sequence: CSASVGETQYF.

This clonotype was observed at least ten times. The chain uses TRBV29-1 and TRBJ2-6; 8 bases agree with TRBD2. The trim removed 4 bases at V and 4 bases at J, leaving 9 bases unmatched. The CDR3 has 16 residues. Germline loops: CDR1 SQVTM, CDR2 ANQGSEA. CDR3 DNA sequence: TGCAGCGTTGTTAGTAGCGGGAATCCCGGGGCCAACGTCCTGACTTTC. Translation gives CSVVSSGNPGANVLTF.

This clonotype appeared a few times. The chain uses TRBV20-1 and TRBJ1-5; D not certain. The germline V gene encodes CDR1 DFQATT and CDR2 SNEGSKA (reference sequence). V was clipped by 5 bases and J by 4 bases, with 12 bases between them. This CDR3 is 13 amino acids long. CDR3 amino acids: CSAYERENQPQHF. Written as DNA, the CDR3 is TGCAGTGCTTATGAACGGGAAAATCAGCCCCAGCATTTT.

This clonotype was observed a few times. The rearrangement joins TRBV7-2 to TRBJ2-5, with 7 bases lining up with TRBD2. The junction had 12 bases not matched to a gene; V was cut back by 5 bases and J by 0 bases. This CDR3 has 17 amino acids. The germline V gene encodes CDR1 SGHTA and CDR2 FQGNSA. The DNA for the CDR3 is TGTGCCAGCAGCCCGGGGCGGGCTAGCGGTAACCAAGAGACCCAGTACTTC. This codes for CASSPGRASGNQETQYF. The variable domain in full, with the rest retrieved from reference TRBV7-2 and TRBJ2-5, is GAGVSQSPSNKVTEKGKDVELRCDPISGHTALYWYRQSLGQGLEFLIYFQGNSAPDKSGLPSDRFSAERTGGSVSTLTIQRTQQEDSAVYLCASSPGRASGNQETQYFGPGTRLLVL.

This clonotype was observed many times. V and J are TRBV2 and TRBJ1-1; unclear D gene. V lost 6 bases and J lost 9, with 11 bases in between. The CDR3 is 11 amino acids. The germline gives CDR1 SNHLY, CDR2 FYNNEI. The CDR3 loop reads CASRNQPKAFF. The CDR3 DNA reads TGTGCCAGCAGAAACCAACCTAAAGCTTTCTTT.

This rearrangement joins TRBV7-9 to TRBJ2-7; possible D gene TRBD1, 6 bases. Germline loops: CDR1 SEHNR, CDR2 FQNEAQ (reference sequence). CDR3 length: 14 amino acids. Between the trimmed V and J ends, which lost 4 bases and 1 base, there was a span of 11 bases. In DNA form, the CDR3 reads TGTGCCAGCAGCTCGACAGGTGGATCCTACGAGCAGTACTTC. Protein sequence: CASSSTGGSYEQYF.

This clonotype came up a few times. CDR3 loop: CASRAGHLNTEAFF. The CDR3 DNA follows: TGTGCCAGCAGAGCGGGACATCTGAACACTGAAGCTTTCTTT. V is TRBV21-1 and J is TRBJ1-1; TRBD1 is the table's D call and was not checked against the DNA. TRBV21-1 is recorded as a pseudogene. This CDR3 has 14 residues.